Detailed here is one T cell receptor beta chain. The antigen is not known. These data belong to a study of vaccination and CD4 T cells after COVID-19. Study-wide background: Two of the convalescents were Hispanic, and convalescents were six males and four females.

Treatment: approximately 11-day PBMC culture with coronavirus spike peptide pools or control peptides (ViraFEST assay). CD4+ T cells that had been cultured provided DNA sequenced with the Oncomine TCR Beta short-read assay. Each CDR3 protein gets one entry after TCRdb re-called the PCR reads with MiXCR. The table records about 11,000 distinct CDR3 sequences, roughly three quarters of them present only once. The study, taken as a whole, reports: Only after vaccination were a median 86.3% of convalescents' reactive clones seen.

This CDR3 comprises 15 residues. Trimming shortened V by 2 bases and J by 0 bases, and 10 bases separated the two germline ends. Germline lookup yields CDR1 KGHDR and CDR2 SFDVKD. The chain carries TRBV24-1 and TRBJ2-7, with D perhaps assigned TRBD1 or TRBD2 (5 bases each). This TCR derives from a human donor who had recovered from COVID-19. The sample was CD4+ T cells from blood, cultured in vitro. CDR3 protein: CATSDSRDDSYEQYF. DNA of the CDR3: TGTGCCACCAGTGATTCCCGGGACGACTCCTACGAGCAGTACTTC.